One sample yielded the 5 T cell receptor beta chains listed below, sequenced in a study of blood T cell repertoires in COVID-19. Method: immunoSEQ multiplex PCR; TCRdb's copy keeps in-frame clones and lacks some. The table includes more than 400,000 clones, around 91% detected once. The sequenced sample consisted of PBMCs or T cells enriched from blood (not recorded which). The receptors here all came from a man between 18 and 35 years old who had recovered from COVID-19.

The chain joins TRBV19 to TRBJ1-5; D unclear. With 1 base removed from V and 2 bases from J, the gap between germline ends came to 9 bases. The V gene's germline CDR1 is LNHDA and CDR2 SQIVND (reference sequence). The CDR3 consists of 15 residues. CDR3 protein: CASSIGRGGNQPQHF. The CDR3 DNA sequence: TGTGCCAGTAGTATAGGGCGGGGAGGCAATCAGCCCCAGCATTTT.

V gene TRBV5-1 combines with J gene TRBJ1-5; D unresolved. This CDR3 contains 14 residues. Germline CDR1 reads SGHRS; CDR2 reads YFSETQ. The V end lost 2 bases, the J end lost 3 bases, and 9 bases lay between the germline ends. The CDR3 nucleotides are TGCGCCAGCAGCTTTGATAGTCCCAATCAGCCCCAGCATTTT. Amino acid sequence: CASSFDSPNQPQHF.

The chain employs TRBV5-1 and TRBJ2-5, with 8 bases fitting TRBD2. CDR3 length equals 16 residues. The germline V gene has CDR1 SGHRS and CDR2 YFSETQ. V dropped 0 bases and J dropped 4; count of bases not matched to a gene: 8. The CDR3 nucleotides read TGCGCCAGCAGCTTGGCCCCGGGGGGGACGTCAGAGACCCAGTACTTC. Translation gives CASSLAPGGTSETQYF. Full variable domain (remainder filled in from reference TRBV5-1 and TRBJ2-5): KAGVTQTPRYLIKTRGQQVTLSCSPISGHRSVSWYQQTPGQGLQFLFEYFSETQRNKGNFPGRFSGRQFSNSRSEMNVSTLELGDSALYLCASSLAPGGTSETQYFGPGTRLLVL.

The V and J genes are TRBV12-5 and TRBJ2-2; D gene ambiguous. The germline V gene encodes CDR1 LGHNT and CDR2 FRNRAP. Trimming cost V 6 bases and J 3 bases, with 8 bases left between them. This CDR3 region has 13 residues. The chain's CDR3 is CASGHEHTGELFF. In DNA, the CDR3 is TGTGCTAGTGGCCACGAGCACACCGGGGAGCTGTTTTTT. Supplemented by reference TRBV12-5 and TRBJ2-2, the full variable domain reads DARVTQTPRHKVTEMGQEVTMRCQPILGHNTVFWYRQTMMQGLELLAYFRNRAPLDDSGMPKDRFSAEMPDATLATLKIQPSEPRDSAVYFCASGHEHTGELFFGEGSRLTVL.

CDR3 sequence (DNA): TGTGCCAGCAGAGTCCGAGGGACTGAAGCTTTCTTT. Its translation: CASRVRGTEAFF. This sequence joins TRBV6-5 and TRBJ1-1; no definite D call. V dropped 6 bases and J dropped 5 bases, with 10 bases sitting between them. CDR1 and CDR2 (germline): MNHEY, SVGAGI. The CDR3 extends over 12 amino acids.